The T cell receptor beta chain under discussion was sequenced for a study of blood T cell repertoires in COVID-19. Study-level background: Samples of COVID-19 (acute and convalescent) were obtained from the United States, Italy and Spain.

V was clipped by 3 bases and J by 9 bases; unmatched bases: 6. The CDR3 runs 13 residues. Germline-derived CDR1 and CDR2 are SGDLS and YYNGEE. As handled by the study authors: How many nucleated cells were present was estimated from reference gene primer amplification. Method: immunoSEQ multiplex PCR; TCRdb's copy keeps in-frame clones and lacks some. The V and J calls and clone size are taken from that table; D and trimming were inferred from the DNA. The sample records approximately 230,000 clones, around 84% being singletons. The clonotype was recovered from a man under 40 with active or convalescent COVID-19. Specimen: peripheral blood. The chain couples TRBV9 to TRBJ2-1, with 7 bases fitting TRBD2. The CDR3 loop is CASSGGLDGEQFF. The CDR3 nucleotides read TGTGCCAGCAGCGGCGGACTAGATGGTGAGCAGTTCTTC. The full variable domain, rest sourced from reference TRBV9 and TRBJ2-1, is DSGVTQTPKHLITATGQRVTLRCSPRSGDLSVYWYQQSLDQGLQFLIQYYNGEERAKGNILERFSAQQFPDLHSELNLSSLELGDSALYFCASSGGLDGEQFFGPGTRLTVL.